One and the same sample provided the 27 T cell receptor beta chains below, sequenced in a study of cytomegalovirus exposure and HLA in healthy donors. Amplification used 60 Vbeta primers and 13 Jbeta primers. TCRdb keeps only in-frame clones here, not all; method: immunoSEQ multiplex PCR. The repertoire holds about 98,000 clones, about 74% seen once, with 1.8% in the top ten. Material: PBMCs. The receptors come from a male donor in good health and CMV-seronegative.

The CDR3 is CASSPPQDTQYF. The DNA of the CDR3 is TGTGCCAGCAGCCCCCCCCAGGATACGCAGTATTTT. The chain recombines TRBV7-2 with TRBJ2-3; D is ambiguous. The CDR3 spans 12 residues. CDR1 and CDR2 from the germline V gene are SGHTA and FQGNSA. V was cut by 5 bases and J by 6 bases, with 9 bases left in between.

The V and J genes are TRBV10-3 and TRBJ2-1; 11 nucleotides align to TRBD2. CDR1 is ENHRY, CDR2 SYGVKD, per germline. V dropped 6 bases and J dropped 8; count of bases not matched to a gene: 9. The CDR3 extends over 15 amino acids. CDR3: CAIREEFSGRDEQFF. The DNA of the CDR3 is TGTGCCATCAGAGAGGAATTTAGCGGGAGGGATGAGCAGTTCTTC.

J is TRBJ1-3 and V is TRBV30, with a possible D match to TRBD1 (6 bases). V lost 0 bases to trimming and J lost 0 bases, with 12 bases between them. This CDR3 is built from 16 residues. Per the germline V gene, CDR1 is GTSNPN and CDR2 is SVGIG (reference sequence). CDR3 sequence reads: CAWSVPGAFSGNTIYF. For the CDR3, the DNA is TGTGCCTGGAGTGTCCCAGGGGCATTCTCTGGAAACACCATATATTTT.

The chain combines TRBV10-3 with TRBJ2-1; 11 bases fit TRBD2. The J segment lost 5 bases and the V segment lost 4 bases, leaving 7 bases of the junction unmatched. CDR3 length: 16 amino acids. Germline assignment: CDR1 ENHRY and CDR2 SYGVKD. The CDR3 region has the DNA TGTGCCATCAGTGGAAAACTAGCGGGAGCCAACAATGAGCAGTTCTTC. It specifies CAISGKLAGANNEQFF.

The V call is TRBV9, the J call TRBJ2-1, with D uncertain. In germline, CDR1 is SGDLS, CDR2 YYNGEE. The CDR3 extends over 12 amino acids. The V gene lost 0 bases and the J gene lost 9 bases, with 7 bases spanning the gap. CDR3 nucleotide sequence: TGTGCCAGCAGCGTAGGTAGCCGTGAGCAGTTCTTC. The encoded protein is CASSVGSREQFF. Variable domain in full (rest from reference TRBV9 and TRBJ2-1): DSGVTQTPKHLITATGQRVTLRCSPRSGDLSVYWYQQSLDQGLQFLIQYYNGEERAKGNILERFSAQQFPDLHSELNLSSLELGDSALYFCASSVGSREQFFGPGTRLTVL.

The chain uses TRBV6-5 and TRBJ2-2; possibly TRBD2 for D (7 bases). V lost 5 bases and J 4 bases, leaving 14 bases between the germline ends. CDR1 is MNHEY, CDR2 SVGAGI, per germline. The CDR3 runs 15 residues. CDR3 DNA: TGTGCCAGCAGTGGACTAGGGGGGAGCACCGGGGAGCTGTTTTTT. This codes for CASSGLGGSTGELFF.

The V and J genes are TRBV5-1 and TRBJ2-1, with TRBD2 identical over 9 bases. V lost 4 bases and J lost 8; bases outside the gene matches: 13. The CDR3 length is 16 residues. Germline loops: CDR1 SGHRS, CDR2 YFSETQ. The CDR3 bases are TGCGCCAGCAGCCCTCTAGCGGGACGTGGTTTTGATGAGCAGTTCTTC. It encodes CASSPLAGRGFDEQFF.

This chain connects TRBV29-1 to TRBJ1-4, with TRBD1 identical over 9 bases. The CDR3 length is 12 residues. V shed 7 bases and J 9 bases; nucleotides not matched to a gene: 6. Germline assignment: CDR1 SQVTM and CDR2 ANQGSEA. The CDR3 loop reads CSAAGQGKKLFF. CDR3 DNA sequence: TGCAGCGCGGCGGGACAGGGAAAAAAACTGTTTTTT.

The chain carries TRBV5-1 and TRBJ1-2; 7 nucleotides agree with TRBD1. With V trimmed by 4 bases and J by 2 bases, 5 bases remained unmatched. The CDR3 runs 14 residues. The germline V gene has CDR1 SGHRS and CDR2 YFSETQ. CDR3 nucleotide sequence: TGCGCCAGCAGCCTGGGGACAGAGAACTATGGCTACACCTTC. This codes for CASSLGTENYGYTF.

This clone was seen a few times. This rearrangement joins TRBV28 to TRBJ2-3; TRBD2 matches at 9 bases. CDR1 MDHEN and CDR2 SYDVKM come from the germline V gene. Unmatched junction bases numbered 15, after V lost 5 bases and J lost 3 bases. The CDR3 is 18 amino acids. The CDR3 here is CASSPPPLLAGKTDTQYF. In nucleotides, the CDR3 is TGTGCCAGCAGTCCCCCTCCCCTCCTAGCGGGGAAGACAGATACGCAGTATTTT.

V usage is TRBV6-5 and J usage is TRBJ1-2; 10 positions match TRBD1. The CDR3 has 13 residues. The trim removed 7 bases at V and 7 bases at J, leaving 6 bases unmatched. Germline lookup yields CDR1 MNHEY and CDR2 SVGAGI. CDR3 DNA sequence: TGTGCCAGCAATCCTGGGACAGGGGTTGGCTACACCTTC. Translating it yields CASNPGTGVGYTF.

The V and J genes are TRBV9 and TRBJ2-5; D is perhaps TRBD2 (7 bases). This CDR3 region has 16 residues. Per the germline V gene, CDR1 is SGDLS and CDR2 is YYNGEE. The ends were cut back, 3 bases at V and 4 bases at J, with 19 bases in the middle. Here the CDR3 DNA reads TGTGCCAGCAGCGCGGGGGGCCGGGACTGGGGAGAGACCCAGTACTTC. It translates to CASSAGGRDWGETQYF. The full variable domain, its missing parts supplied by reference TRBV9 and TRBJ2-5, is DSGVTQTPKHLITATGQRVTLRCSPRSGDLSVYWYQQSLDQGLQFLIQYYNGEERAKGNILERFSAQQFPDLHSELNLSSLELGDSALYFCASSAGGRDWGETQYFGPGTRLLVL.

Turning to this clone: Other DNA variants within this sample encode the same CDR3. The V gene is TRBV9, the J gene TRBJ1-4; 7 bases are a match to TRBD1. Losses at the gene ends were 0 bases for V and 7 bases for J; bases not matched to a gene: 6. The CDR3 extends over 15 amino acids. Per germline, CDR1 SGDLS and CDR2 YYNGEE. CDR3 region: CASSVGDSYSEKLFF. The CDR3 DNA reads TGTGCCAGCAGCGTAGGGGACAGTTATAGTGAAAAACTGTTTTTT. Drawing the rest from reference TRBV9 and TRBJ1-4, the complete variable domain is DSGVTQTPKHLITATGQRVTLRCSPRSGDLSVYWYQQSLDQGLQFLIQYYNGEERAKGNILERFSAQQFPDLHSELNLSSLELGDSALYFCASSVGDSYSEKLFFGSGTQLSVL.

Here the CDR3 DNA reads TGTGCCAGCAGCGCACCGGGACTAGGCTACGAGCAGTACTTC. It is translated as CASSAPGLGYEQYF. The chain is built from TRBV9 and TRBJ2-7, with 8 bases lining up with TRBD2. Losses at the gene ends were 3 bases for V and 3 bases for J; bases not matched to a gene: 5. The germline V gene has CDR1 SGDLS and CDR2 YYNGEE. The CDR3 has 14 amino acids.

This clone was observed a single time. The V and J genes are TRBV15 and TRBJ2-7; possible D gene TRBD1, 6 bases. V was shortened by 0 bases and J by 6 bases, with 9 bases between the two germline ends. Germline assignment: CDR1 LNHNV and CDR2 YYDKDF (reference sequence). This CDR3 has 13 residues. For the CDR3, the DNA is TGTGCCACCAGCAGAGACAGGGGTCGCGAGCAGTACTTC. Translating gives CATSRDRGREQYF. Full variable domain (rest looked up from reference TRBV15 and TRBJ2-7): DAMVIQNPRYQVTQFGKPVTLSCSQTLNHNVMYWYQQKSSQAPKLLFHYYDKDFNNEADTPDNFQSRRPNTSFCFLDIRSPGLGDTAMYLCATSRDRGREQYFGPGTRLTVT.

Written as DNA, the CDR3 is TGTGCCAGCAGCCCAGAGCAGGGGCCCACAGATACGCAGTATTTT. Protein sequence: CASSPEQGPTDTQYF. The chain employs TRBV7-2 and TRBJ2-3; D might be TRBD1 (6 bases). V was shortened by 5 bases and J by 2 bases, with 14 bases between the two germline ends. Germline values: CDR1 SGHTA, CDR2 FQGNSA. This CDR3 has 15 amino acids.

This chain uses TRBV10-3 with TRBJ2-7; weak D call: TRBD2 (6 bases). With 10 bases removed from V and 0 bases from J, the gap between germline ends came to 13 bases. The CDR3 runs to 13 residues. Germline lookup yields CDR1 ENHRY and CDR2 SYGVKD. The CDR3 here is CANTRDSSYEQYF. The CDR3 bases are TGTGCCAACACCCGGGACTCCTCCTACGAGCAGTACTTC.

The chain employs TRBV9 and TRBJ2-3; D possibly corresponds to TRBD2 (6 bases). The CDR3 loop spans 17 amino acids. Per germline, CDR1 SGDLS and CDR2 YYNGEE. Trimming shortened V by 3 bases and J by 1 base, and 18 bases separated the two germline ends. Here the CDR3 reads CASSDVGLPLGTDTQYF. The CDR3 DNA sequence: TGTGCCAGCAGCGATGTGGGACTTCCTTTGGGCACAGATACGCAGTATTTT. Full variable domain (outside the CDR3, taken from reference TRBV9 and TRBJ2-3): DSGVTQTPKHLITATGQRVTLRCSPRSGDLSVYWYQQSLDQGLQFLIQYYNGEERAKGNILERFSAQQFPDLHSELNLSSLELGDSALYFCASSDVGLPLGTDTQYFGPGTRLTVL.

J is TRBJ2-7 and V is TRBV25-1, with a tentative D call TRBD1 (6 bases). Germline V lookup: CDR1 MGHDK, CDR2 SYGVNS. V shed 7 bases and J shed 3 bases, with 13 bases lying between them. This CDR3 is built from 13 residues. The CDR3 loop is CASTQAGVYEQYF. DNA for the CDR3: TGTGCCAGCACCCAGGCAGGGGTCTACGAGCAGTACTTC.

V and J are TRBV7-2 and TRBJ2-1; TRBD2 matches 13 bases. The germline V gene encodes CDR1 SGHTA and CDR2 FQGNSA. The CDR3 covers 17 residues. The junction had 13 bases not matched to a gene; V was cut back by 2 bases and J by 12 bases. The DNA for the CDR3 is TGTGCCAGCAGCTTAAGGCAGACTAGCGGGAGGTTACGTGGGCAGTTCTTC. It translates to CASSLRQTSGRLRGQFF.

This sequence joins TRBV4-3 and TRBJ2-7; 8 nucleotides align to TRBD1. Trimming cost V 2 bases and J 3 bases; bases outside gene matches: 9. The CDR3 totals 16 residues. Germline CDR1 LGHNA, CDR2 YSLEER. This CDR3 is CASSQTRQGNYYEQYF. The CDR3 DNA follows: TGCGCCAGCAGCCAAACGCGACAGGGGAACTACTACGAGCAGTACTTC.

This chain joins TRBV7-3 and TRBJ2-3; TRBD2 might be the D (5 bases). Trimming removed 5 bases from V and 3 bases from J, with 18 bases in between. This CDR3 is built from 16 residues. Germline CDR1 and CDR2: SGHTA and FQGTGA. DNA of the CDR3: TGTGCCAGCAGCCCCGGGCCCCATATAGCGACAGATACGCAGTATTTT. Translation gives CASSPGPHIATDTQYF.

The chain is built from TRBV5-4 and TRBJ2-1; D uncertain. The ends were cut back, 0 bases at V and 12 bases at J, with 13 bases in the middle. CDR1 is SGHNT and CDR2 is YYREEE in the germline V gene (reference sequence). This CDR3 region has 13 residues. In nucleotides, the CDR3 is TGTGCCAGCAGCTTGGCGGTGGGCGATGGGCAGTTCTTC. This gives the protein CASSLAVGDGQFF.

The table lists this clone with a count of one. The chain combines TRBV7-2 with TRBJ2-5, with D unresolved. There are 13 residues in the CDR3. V was trimmed by 1 base and J by 5 bases, leaving 8 bases between them. Germline V lookup: CDR1 SGHTA, CDR2 FQGNSA. CDR3 coding DNA: TGTGCCAGCAGCTTAGGGGCCTGGGAGACCCAGTACTTC. It encodes CASSLGAWETQYF.

The V and J genes are TRBV14 and TRBJ2-1; weak D call: TRBD2 (5 bases). V was cut by 1 base and J by 4 bases, with 5 bases left in between. Germline V gene sequence: CDR1 SGHDN, CDR2 FVKESK. The CDR3 runs 13 residues. CDR3: CASSQAGYNEQFF. The CDR3 DNA reads as TGTGCCAGCAGCCAAGCGGGATACAATGAGCAGTTCTTC.

The sample holds one count of this clone. This sequence joins TRBV5-1 and TRBJ2-5; D gene ambiguous. Germline CDR1 is SGHRS and CDR2 is YFSETQ. The CDR3 contains 16 residues. The V gene lost 0 bases and the J gene lost 0 bases, with 12 bases spanning the gap. In DNA, the CDR3 is TGCGCCAGCAGCTTGGCCTACACAGTGAACCAAGAGACCCAGTACTTC. This codes for CASSLAYTVNQETQYF. The variable domain in full, with the rest retrieved from reference TRBV5-1 and TRBJ2-5, is KAGVTQTPRYLIKTRGQQVTLSCSPISGHRSVSWYQQTPGQGLQFLFEYFSETQRNKGNFPGRFSGRQFSNSRSEMNVSTLELGDSALYLCASSLAYTVNQETQYFGPGTRLLVL.

The chain joins TRBV10-3 to TRBJ1-4, with 9 bases fitting TRBD1. The CDR3 is 14 residues long. Germline V gene sequence: CDR1 ENHRY, CDR2 SYGVKD. V shed 6 bases, J shed 6 bases, and the junction held 5 bases outside the gene matches. CDR3 coding DNA: TGTGCCATCAGCCCGGGACAGGGAGATGAAAAACTGTTTTTT. This gives the protein CAISPGQGDEKLFF.